A single T cell receptor beta chain is shown here with its context. What it binds is not known. The split of CD4+ cells yielded CD45RA+ naive and CD45RA-negative memory subsets. Germline V gene sequence: CDR1 SGHDT, CDR2 YYEEEE. V lost 4 bases to trimming and J lost 3 bases; unmatched junction nucleotides: 6. This CDR3 region has 15 residues. This sample stems from a study of shared clonotypes between healthy human individuals. Broader study findings: Sorted-subset sequencing, rarefaction showed, was incomplete despite large depth. Memory subsets had estimated richness that was generally smaller than that of naive subsets.

Assay execution took place at the deep level. Generated by immunoSEQ multiplex PCR, the TCRdb table keeps only in-frame clones and is missing some. The profile covers 950,000 to 1,100,000 clones, with 70% to 80% appearing a single time and roughly 1.5% taken by the ten largest. The TCR originated in a man between 18 and 35 years old in good health. Material: memory CD4+ T cells sorted from blood. As for subset: CD45RA-negative fraction. The rearrangement uses TRBV5-6 and TRBJ1-1, with 10 bases matching TRBD1. Here the CDR3 reads CASSAKDRGDTEAFF. The CDR3 DNA is TGTGCCAGCAGCGCAAAGGACAGGGGGGACACTGAAGCTTTCTTT.